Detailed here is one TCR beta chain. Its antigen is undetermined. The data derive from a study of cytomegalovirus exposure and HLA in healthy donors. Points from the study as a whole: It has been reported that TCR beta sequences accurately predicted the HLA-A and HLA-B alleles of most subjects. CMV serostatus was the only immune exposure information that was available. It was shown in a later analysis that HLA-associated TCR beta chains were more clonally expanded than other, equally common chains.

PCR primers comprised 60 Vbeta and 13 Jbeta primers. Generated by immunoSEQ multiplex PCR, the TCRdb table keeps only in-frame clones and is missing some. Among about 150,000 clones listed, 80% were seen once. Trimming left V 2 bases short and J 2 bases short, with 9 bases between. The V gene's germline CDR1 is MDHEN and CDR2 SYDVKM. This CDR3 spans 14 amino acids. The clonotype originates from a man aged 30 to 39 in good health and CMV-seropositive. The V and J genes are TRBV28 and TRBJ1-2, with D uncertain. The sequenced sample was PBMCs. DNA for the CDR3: TGTGCCAGCAGTTTACAGGTCTCCAACTATGGCTACACCTTC. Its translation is CASSLQVSNYGYTF.